These 17 T cell receptor beta chains were all obtained from the same sample, sequenced in a study of blood T cell repertoires in COVID-19. Generated by immunoSEQ multiplex PCR, the TCRdb table keeps only in-frame clones and is missing some. The table records a few hundred thousand clones, approximately 90% of them present only once. The sample consisted of PBMCs or T cells enriched from blood (not recorded which). The receptors were sampled from a man younger than 45 who had recovered from COVID-19.

The chain is built from TRBV19 and TRBJ1-5, with TRBD1 identical over 10 bases. The germline V gene encodes CDR1 LNHDA and CDR2 SQIVND (reference sequence). Trimming cost V 5 bases and J 0 bases; bases outside gene matches: 7. The CDR3 extends over 17 amino acids. CDR3 amino acids: CASSRDRGLYSNQPQHF. CDR3 DNA sequence: TGTGCCAGTAGTCGGGACAGGGGTTTGTATAGCAATCAGCCCCAGCATTTT.

This clone appeared a single time. CDR3 nucleotide sequence: TGTGCCAGCAGTTACTCAGACAGGGGTGTCACTGAAGCTTTCTTT. Translation gives CASSYSDRGVTEAFF. The J gene is TRBJ1-1, the V gene TRBV6-5, with 8 bases lining up with TRBD1. CDR1 and CDR2 from the germline V gene are MNHEY and SVGAGI. The CDR3 is 15 residues long. The trim removed 0 bases at V and 4 bases at J, leaving 4 bases unmatched.

The V call is TRBV2, the J call TRBJ2-3, with 12 bases fitting TRBD1. This CDR3 contains 17 residues. Losses at the gene ends were 4 bases for V and 5 bases for J; bases not matched to a gene: 10. Germline CDR1 and CDR2: SNHLY and FYNNEI. CDR3 sequence reads: CASSARPGQGAIDTQYF. The CDR3 coding sequence is TGTGCCAGCAGTGCGAGACCGGGACAGGGGGCGATAGATACGCAGTATTTT.

V usage is TRBV6-5 and J usage is TRBJ1-5; no clear D gene. Trimming took off 10 bases at V and 0 bases at J, with 7 bases between the two ends. This CDR3 spans 12 amino acids. In germline, CDR1 is MNHEY, CDR2 SVGAGI. For the CDR3, the DNA is TGTGCCACCGCAGATAGCAATCAGCCCCAGCATTTT. Its protein product is CATADSNQPQHF.

J is TRBJ2-7 and V is TRBV4-1; 7 bases are shared with TRBD1. The CDR3 consists of 15 residues. Germline assignment: CDR1 MGHRA and CDR2 YSYEKL. V lost 8 bases to trimming and J lost 4 bases; unmatched junction nucleotides: 14. The CDR3 region is CASQLLQGFKYEQYF. In DNA form, the CDR3 reads TGCGCCAGCCAACTACTACAGGGGTTTAAGTACGAGCAGTACTTC.

The chain combines TRBV9 with TRBJ2-3; possible D gene TRBD2, 5 bases. The CDR3 is 14 residues long. Germline V gives CDR1 SGDLS, CDR2 YYNGEE. The ends were cut back, 0 bases at V and 6 bases at J, with 11 bases in the middle. CDR3 in DNA: TGTGCCAGCAGCGTAGGGAGGCCCGGGGATACGCAGTATTTT. This sequence encodes CASSVGRPGDTQYF.

Only a few counts were recorded for this clone. V gene TRBV18 combines with J gene TRBJ1-1, with D possibly TRBD1 on 6 matching bases. Trimming stripped 4 bases from V and 0 bases from J, with 9 bases between. Germline loops: CDR1 KGHSH, CDR2 LQKENI. This CDR3 has 14 residues. The CDR3 DNA is TGTGCCAGCTCACAACAGGGTATGAACACTGAAGCTTTCTTT. This codes for CASSQQGMNTEAFF. Full variable domain (missing parts from reference TRBV18 and TRBJ1-1): NAGVMQNPRHLVRRRGQEARLRCSPMKGHSHVYWYRQLPEEGLKFMVYLQKENIIDESGMPKERFSAEFPKEGPSILRIQQVVRGDSAAYFCASSQQGMNTEAFFGQGTRLTVV.

The chain joins TRBV2 to TRBJ1-5; D possibly corresponds to TRBD1 (6 bases). Germline CDR1 SNHLY, CDR2 FYNNEI. V lost 4 bases and J lost 4, with 8 bases in between. The CDR3 consists of 13 residues. The CDR3 nucleotides are TGTGCCAGCAGTGGACAGGATAATCAGCCCCAGCATTTT. It translates to CASSGQDNQPQHF.

This chain links TRBV7-2 with TRBJ2-4; a weak D match, TRBD2 (6 bases). Trimming left V 10 bases short and J 7 bases short, with 20 bases between. The CDR3 has 14 residues. Germline CDR1 reads SGHTA; CDR2 reads FQGNSA. The CDR3 nucleotides read TGTGCCATCACCCGGGTAGCGGCGTTGAACATTCAGTACTTC. It is translated as CAITRVAALNIQYF.

The chain carries TRBV7-2 and TRBJ1-5; TRBD1 matches 9 bases. The CDR3 is 15 amino acids. Trimming took 3 bases from V and 4 from J; bases not matched to a gene: 4. Germline lookup yields CDR1 SGHTA and CDR2 FQGNSA. CDR3 amino acids: CASSFSGQGNQPQHF. CDR3 nucleotides: TGTGCCAGCAGCTTCAGTGGACAGGGGAATCAGCCCCAGCATTTT. Using reference TRBV7-2 and TRBJ1-5 for the parts outside the CDR3, the full variable domain is GAGVSQSPSNKVTEKGKDVELRCDPISGHTALYWYRQSLGQGLEFLIYFQGNSAPDKSGLPSDRFSAERTGGSVSTLTIQRTQQEDSAVYLCASSFSGQGNQPQHFGDGTRLSIL.

The CDR3 protein is CAWSGRRTGTDTQYF. The CDR3 bases are TGTGCCTGGAGCGGGAGAAGGACCGGCACAGATACGCAGTATTTT. V gene TRBV30 combines with J gene TRBJ2-3; weak D call: TRBD2 (6 bases). The CDR3 extends over 15 amino acids. V lost 3 bases and J lost 1, with 14 bases in between. From germline, CDR1 is GTSNPN and CDR2 SVGIG (reference sequence).

This clone was seen a few times. The chain combines TRBV7-9 with TRBJ1-1; D unclear. Germline V gene data show CDR1 as SEHNR and CDR2 as FQNEAQ (reference sequence). The CDR3 extends over 13 amino acids. The V gene lost 1 base and the J gene lost 4 bases, with 7 bases spanning the gap. CDR3 amino acids: CASSLGAGTEAFF. The CDR3 DNA is TGTGCCAGCAGCTTAGGGGCGGGCACTGAAGCTTTCTTT.

The chain recombines TRBV2 with TRBJ2-5, with 9 positions matching TRBD1. Per germline, CDR1 SNHLY and CDR2 FYNNEI. J was trimmed by 2 bases and V by 8 bases; bases with no gene match: 9. The CDR3 sequence is 15 residues long. The CDR3, as DNA: TGTGCCAGCCAACAGGGGGCGCTTGGGCAAGAGACCCAGTACTTC. It is translated as CASQQGALGQETQYF. The variable domain in full, completed from reference TRBV2 and TRBJ2-5, reads EPEVTQTPSHQVTQMGQEVILRCVPISNHLYFYWYRQILGQKVEFLVSFYNNEISEKSEIFDDQFSVERPDGSNFTLKIRSTKLEDSAMYFCASQQGALGQETQYFGPGTRLLVL.

This chain joins TRBV10-2 and TRBJ1-5, with D possibly matching TRBD1 (6 bases). The ends were cut back, 3 bases at V and 0 bases at J, with 12 bases in the middle. This CDR3 has 16 residues. Per the germline V gene, CDR1 is WSHSY and CDR2 is SAAADI. The CDR3 DNA reads TGCGCCAGCAGTGATACAGGGCGGTATAGCAATCAGCCCCAGCATTTT. Its protein product is CASSDTGRYSNQPQHF.

The rearrangement uses TRBV4-1 and TRBJ2-5, with 7 bases that match TRBD1. Germline loops: CDR1 MGHRA, CDR2 YSYEKL. This CDR3 contains 15 residues. Trimming took 5 bases from V and 5 from J; bases not matched to a gene: 11. In DNA form, the CDR3 reads TGCGCCAGCAGCTCCTCAGACAGGGTAGGGGAGACCCAGTACTTC. Translation gives CASSSSDRVGETQYF.

The chain combines TRBV5-8 with TRBJ1-1; a possible D gene is TRBD1 (6 bases). This CDR3 is 16 amino acids long. Looked up from germline, CDR1 is SGHTS and CDR2 is YDEGEE. Trimming took off 0 bases at V and 5 bases at J, with 17 bases between the two ends. CDR3 coding DNA: TGTGCCAGCAGCTTGGGCACAGGGTTAGGGATGACTGAAGCTTTCTTT. This gives the protein CASSLGTGLGMTEAFF.

This clone was detected only a few times. The J gene is TRBJ1-4, the V gene TRBV27, with D perhaps matching TRBD1 (6 bases). CDR1 and CDR2 from the germline V gene are MNHEY and SMNVEV (reference sequence). This CDR3 is built from 14 residues. Trimming shortened V by 1 base and J by 7 bases, and 10 bases separated the two germline ends. The CDR3 DNA sequence: TGTGCCAGCAGTTTATGGGGGCAAGGTGAAAAACTGTTTTTT. This sequence encodes CASSLWGQGEKLFF. The variable domain in full, completed from reference TRBV27 and TRBJ1-4, reads EAQVTQNPRYLITVTGKKLTVTCSQNMNHEYMSWYRQDPGLGLRQIYYSMNVEVTDKGDVPEGYKVSRKEKRNFPLILESPSPNQTSLYFCASSLWGQGEKLFFGSGTQLSVL.